Below are 22 T cell receptor beta chains sequenced from a single sample in a study of T cell responses to AZD1222 COVID-19 vaccine. The method was immunoSEQ multiplex PCR; TCRdb's version includes in-frame clones alone and lacks a portion of them. Here the sample spans about 97,000 clones, about 89% being singletons. Sequenced here: peripheral blood, sampled on day 0 of AZD1222 vaccination. These receptors all stem from an adult in good health.

This sequence joins TRBV9 and TRBJ2-1; 7 nucleotides align to TRBD2. The CDR3 spans 15 residues. V lost 0 bases to trimming and J lost 3 bases; unmatched junction nucleotides: 3. Per the germline V gene, CDR1 is SGDLS and CDR2 is YYNGEE. This CDR3 reads CASSVDGDYYNEQFF. The DNA for the CDR3 is TGTGCCAGCAGCGTAGACGGGGACTACTACAATGAGCAGTTCTTC.

The rearrangement links TRBV10-3 to TRBJ2-2; 8 bases are shared with TRBD2. The CDR3 has 15 amino acids. Germline V gene sequence: CDR1 ENHRY, CDR2 SYGVKD. The V gene end was trimmed by 10 bases and the J gene end by 4 bases; junction bases not matched to a gene: 11. This CDR3 is CASLPRGGGTGELFF. In nucleotides, the CDR3 is TGTGCCAGTCTACCCCGGGGGGGCGGCACCGGGGAGCTGTTTTTT.

The V call is TRBV6-5, the J call TRBJ2-1; D tentatively fits TRBD1 or TRBD2 (5 bases each). This CDR3 spans 12 amino acids. The V end was cut by 8 bases, the J end by 0 bases, with 5 bases between. Germline CDR1 reads MNHEY; CDR2 reads SVGAGI. The CDR3 sequence is CASGGSYNEQFF. The CDR3 DNA reads as TGTGCCAGCGGGGGCTCCTACAATGAGCAGTTCTTC.

The chain links TRBV6-1 to TRBJ1-5; D is ambiguous. The CDR3 covers 15 residues. Trimming took off 1 base at V and 4 bases at J, with 11 bases between the two ends. The germline V gene encodes CDR1 MNHNS and CDR2 SASEGT. The chain's CDR3 is CASSEDRVGNQPQHF. CDR3 sequence (DNA): TGTGCCAGCAGTGAAGACCGGGTCGGGAATCAGCCCCAGCATTTT.

This clone was detected once. Different DNA sequences within this sample yield the same CDR3. This chain links TRBV3-1 (or the pseudogene TRBV3-2) with TRBJ2-7; unclear D gene. V lost 2 bases, J lost 1 base, and 0 bases lay in between. Germline V gene data show CDR1 as LGHDT and CDR2 as YNNKEL (reference sequence). The CDR3 sequence is 11 residues long. The CDR3 DNA sequence: TGTGCCAGCAGCCAATCCTACGAGCAGTACTTC. Its translation is CASSQSYEQYF.

J is TRBJ2-7 and V is TRBV28; 9 positions agree with TRBD2. The germline V gene has CDR1 MDHEN and CDR2 SYDVKM. J lost 4 bases, V lost 5 bases, and 0 bases had no gene match. The CDR3 has 12 amino acids. Here the CDR3 DNA reads TGTGCCAGCAGTACTAGCGGGTACGAGCAGTACTTC. Its protein product is CASSTSGYEQYF.

This chain links TRBV9 with TRBJ2-3; 7 nucleotides match TRBD1. Germline trimming cut 4 bases from V and 4 bases from J; bases unmatched to any gene: 6. Germline assignment: CDR1 SGDLS and CDR2 YYNGEE. The CDR3 consists of 14 residues. CDR3: CASSTQGRPDTQYF. In DNA form, the CDR3 reads TGTGCCAGCAGCACACAGGGGCGCCCAGATACGCAGTATTTT.

The chain couples TRBV4-2 to TRBJ2-4, with D perhaps TRBD2 (5 bases). The CDR3 covers 14 residues. V was clipped by 4 bases and J by 9 bases, with 16 bases between them. CDR1 LGHNA and CDR2 YNFKEQ come from the germline V gene. This CDR3 is CASSRLAREAIQYF. For the CDR3, the DNA is TGTGCCAGCAGCCGATTAGCCCGGGAAGCCATTCAGTACTTC.

The V gene is TRBV7-8, the J gene TRBJ2-7; 7 bases map to TRBD1. The CDR3 is 13 amino acids. Germline loops: CDR1 SGHVS, CDR2 FQNEAQ. Trimming removed 4 bases from V and 7 bases from J; junction bases left unmatched: 7. The CDR3 reads CASSYTTGDEQYF. CDR3 coding DNA: TGTGCCAGCAGCTACACCACAGGGGATGAGCAGTACTTC.

The chain employs TRBV20-1 and TRBJ1-6; weak D call: TRBD1 (6 bases). V shed 3 bases and J shed 10 bases, with 19 bases lying between them. Germline values: CDR1 DFQATT, CDR2 SNEGSKA (reference sequence). This CDR3 has 15 residues. In nucleotides, the CDR3 is TGCAGTGCTAGTGCCCCGGAAGGGGGGAGATCACCCCTCCACTTT. Protein sequence: CSASAPEGGRSPLHF.

V usage is TRBV2 and J usage is TRBJ2-5, with 8 bases lining up with TRBD1. The CDR3 covers 13 residues. CDR1 is SNHLY and CDR2 is FYNNEI in the germline V gene. J gave up 3 bases and V 4 bases, and 1 base lay outside the gene matches. The CDR3 loop reads CASSGTGKETQYF. The CDR3 DNA reads TGTGCCAGCAGTGGGACAGGGAAAGAGACCCAGTACTTC.

This chain uses TRBV11-2 with TRBJ1-4; the match to TRBD1 covers 10 bases. Germline CDR1 is SGHAT and CDR2 is FQNNGV. The J segment lost 7 bases and the V segment lost 4 bases, leaving 3 bases of the junction unmatched. This CDR3 is built from 14 residues. CDR3 in DNA: TGTGCCAGCAGCTCCCGGACAGGGGGTGAAAAACTGTTTTTT. The encoded protein is CASSSRTGGEKLFF.

The V gene is TRBV9, the J gene TRBJ2-5; no clear D. This CDR3 spans 14 amino acids. Deletions cut 4 bases from V and 5 bases from J, with 15 bases between. CDR1 and CDR2 from the germline V gene are SGDLS and YYNGEE. CDR3 sequence: CASSSSPHVETQYF. The CDR3 bases are TGTGCCAGCAGCTCGAGCCCCCACGTGGAGACCCAGTACTTC. Full variable domain (remainder filled in from reference TRBV9 and TRBJ2-5): DSGVTQTPKHLITATGQRVTLRCSPRSGDLSVYWYQQSLDQGLQFLIQYYNGEERAKGNILERFSAQQFPDLHSELNLSSLELGDSALYFCASSSSPHVETQYFGPGTRLLVL.

V is TRBV5-1 and J is TRBJ2-5, with 9 positions matching TRBD2. This CDR3 spans 15 amino acids. V shed 1 base, J shed 0 bases, and the junction held 1 base outside the gene matches. Per the germline V gene, CDR1 is SGHRS and CDR2 is YFSETQ. CDR3 region: CASSLPSGDQETQYF. As DNA, the CDR3 is TGCGCCAGCAGCTTGCCTAGCGGGGACCAAGAGACCCAGTACTTC.

The rearrangement joins TRBV6-5 to TRBJ1-2; possible D gene TRBD1, 6 bases. Germline V gene sequence: CDR1 MNHEY, CDR2 SVGAGI. There are 12 residues in the CDR3. Trimming took off 4 bases at V and 8 bases at J, with 11 bases between the two ends. CDR3 sequence reads: CASSSQGGGYTF. In DNA, the CDR3 is TGTGCCAGCAGTTCACAGGGAGGCGGCTACACCTTC.

V usage is TRBV4-1 and J usage is TRBJ2-4; D uncertain. Trimming took 0 bases from V and 0 from J, leaving 9 bases between them. The CDR3 is 16 residues long. Germline CDR1 reads MGHRA; CDR2 reads YSYEKL. The CDR3 protein is CASSQEEGLAKNIQYF. In nucleotides, the CDR3 is TGCGCCAGCAGCCAAGAGGAAGGTTTAGCCAAAAACATTCAGTACTTC.

A word on this clone: The junction shows a germline mismatch at one end, possibly a read error. The genes are TRBV5-4 and TRBJ1-2; 8 nucleotides align to TRBD1. This CDR3 contains 12 residues. Germline V gives CDR1 SGHNT, CDR2 YYREEE (reference sequence). In DNA, the CDR3 is TGTGCCAGCAGCCCCGGGACAGGAATACCCAAATTC. Protein product: CASSPGTGIPKF.

The rearrangement links TRBV7-2 to TRBJ1-2; a weak D match, TRBD1 (5 bases). Germline CDR1 reads SGHTA; CDR2 reads FQGNSA. V was pared by 5 bases and J by 6 bases, with 19 bases between. This CDR3 is built from 15 residues. CDR3 sequence (DNA): TGTGCCAGCAGCCCGGGGGGGTCGACATTGCATGGCTACACCTTC. Protein sequence: CASSPGGSTLHGYTF.

The chain links TRBV18 to TRBJ2-5, with 7 bases lining up with TRBD2. The CDR3 covers 13 residues. With 7 bases clipped from V and 0 bases from J, the junction kept 2 bases outside the gene matches. Germline V gene data show CDR1 as KGHSH and CDR2 as LQKENI. For the CDR3, the DNA is TGTGCCAGCTGGCGGGGGTACCAAGAGACCCAGTACTTC. It codes for CASWRGYQETQYF.

This rearrangement joins TRBV28 to TRBJ1-5; 7 positions agree with TRBD1. The V and J ends lost 10 bases and 6 bases, in that order; junction bases with no gene match: 12. The germline V gene has CDR1 MDHEN and CDR2 SYDVKM. The CDR3 length is 14 residues. CDR3 residues: CATGAGGSGQPQHF. For the CDR3, the DNA is TGTGCCACGGGGGCAGGGGGATCCGGTCAGCCCCAGCATTTT.

The chain joins TRBV12-3 or TRBV12-4 to TRBJ1-5, with a possible D match to TRBD1 (5 bases). The CDR3 contains 13 residues. Trimming left V 3 bases short and J 6 bases short, with 9 bases between. The CDR3 is CASSLGRPQPQHF. The CDR3 DNA is TGTGCCAGCAGTTTGGGACGCCCTCAGCCCCAGCATTTT.

Comments on this clone: One end of the junction fails to match germline, which may point to a read error. V and J are TRBV7-7 and TRBJ2-1; TRBD2 matches at 8 bases. Germline CDR1 reads SSHAT; CDR2 reads FNYEAQ (reference sequence). The CDR3 totals 14 residues. CDR3 loop: CASSPGLAGDYRFF. The CDR3 DNA is TGTGCTAGCAGCCCTGGACTAGCAGGGGACTATCGGTTCTTC.